The 15 T cell receptor beta chains reported below all come from one sample, sequenced in a study of Graves' ophthalmopathy and Graves' hyperthyroidism. Amplification of the TCR beta CDR3 regions used RNA transcripts (as template). The first round was an RT-PCR with HTBI primers, and the second round was a multiplex PCR. MiXCR, run by TCRdb on the multiplex PCR reads, gives a single entry per CDR3 protein. The sample has about 660,000 distinct CDR3 sequences, roughly 41% seen once. The sample comprised peripheral blood. The receptors were sampled from an adult man with Graves' ophthalmopathy.

The V gene is TRBV6-5, the J gene TRBJ1-5; 7 positions match TRBD1. V trimming: 1 base; J trimming: 2 bases; junction bases outside the gene matches: 8. CDR3 size: 17 residues. CDR1 and CDR2 (germline): MNHEY, SVGAGI. The CDR3 DNA reads as TGTGCCAGCAGTTACTTTACAGGGGAGGTGGGCAATCAGCCCCAGCATTTT. Encoded protein: CASSYFTGEVGNQPQHF.

A single count supports this clonotype. The junction departs from the called germline gene at one end, perhaps through a read error. This chain joins TRBV7-9 and TRBJ2-6; 11 positions match TRBD1. The CDR3 sequence is 18 residues long. The germline CDR1 and CDR2 sequences are SEHNR and FQNEAQ (reference sequence). CDR3 residues: CASSQGQGAKSGANALTF. Here the CDR3 DNA reads TGCGCCAGCAGCCAAGGACAGGGGGCAAAATCTGGGGCCAACGCCCTGACTTTC. Using reference TRBV7-9 and TRBJ2-6 for the parts outside the CDR3, the full variable domain is DTGVSQNPRHKITKRGQNVTFRCDPISEHNRLYWYRQTLGQGPEFLTYFQNEAQLEKSRLLSDRFSAERPKGSFSTLEIQRTEQGDSAMYLCASSQGQGAKSGANALTFGAGSRLTVL.

This chain uses TRBV15 with TRBJ1-3; D is uncertain. Between the trimmed V and J ends, which lost 1 base and 0 bases, there was a span of 7 bases. This CDR3 region has 15 residues. Germline CDR1 reads LNHNV; CDR2 reads YYDKDF (reference sequence). Here the CDR3 DNA reads TGTGCCACCAGCAGAGTAGCGGGCTCTGGAAACACCATATATTTT. It specifies CATSRVAGSGNTIYF.

This clonotype came up many times. The chain has TRBV2 and TRBJ1-6, with 7 bases lining up with TRBD1. The CDR3 spans 15 residues. Germline CDR1 SNHLY, CDR2 FYNNEI. The junction had 12 bases not matched to a gene; V was cut back by 7 bases and J by 9 bases. CDR3 residues: CASKEQGFEGSPLHF. The CDR3 region has the DNA TGTGCCAGCAAGGAACAGGGGTTTGAGGGTTCACCCCTCCACTTT.

The V and J genes are TRBV7-2 and TRBJ2-2; tentative D call: TRBD2 (5 bases). V was clipped by 5 bases and J by 4 bases, with 20 bases between them. There are 17 residues in the CDR3. CDR1 SGHTA and CDR2 FQGNSA come from the germline V gene. The DNA of the CDR3 is TGTGCCAGCAGCCCACATCTAGCCGGTGCTGGCACCGGGGAGCTGTTTTTT. Protein sequence: CASSPHLAGAGTGELFF.

The chain couples TRBV10-3 to TRBJ1-6; 7 nucleotides line up with TRBD1. The CDR3 has 16 amino acids. Trimming removed 10 bases from V and 3 bases from J; junction bases left unmatched: 12. Germline V gene data show CDR1 as ENHRY and CDR2 as SYGVKD. The CDR3 reads CASRRQGRGYNSPLHF. The CDR3, as DNA: TGTGCCAGCAGACGACAGGGAAGGGGCTATAATTCACCCCTCCACTTT.

The genes are TRBV25-1 and TRBJ1-3; tentatively, D is TRBD1 (5 bases). The CDR3 length is 13 residues. The V gene's germline CDR1 is MGHDK and CDR2 SYGVNS. The V and J ends lost 9 bases and 4 bases respectively, with 13 bases between them. The CDR3: CARVGELGNTIYF. DNA of the CDR3: TGTGCCAGGGTAGGGGAGCTGGGAAACACCATATATTTT.

The chain combines TRBV20-1 with TRBJ2-3, with a possible D match to TRBD1 (6 bases). Germline CDR1 DFQATT, CDR2 SNEGSKA (reference sequence). This CDR3 is built from 13 residues. V was pared by 6 bases and J by 2 bases, with 12 bases between. CDR3 sequence reads: CSARQEFTDTQYF. Written as DNA, the CDR3 is TGCAGTGCAAGACAGGAGTTCACAGATACGCAGTATTTT.

This clonotype appeared many times. This chain uses TRBV11-2 with TRBJ1-2; no clear D gene. The V end was cut by 5 bases, the J end by 4 bases, with 11 bases between. This CDR3 has 13 amino acids. The germline V gene has CDR1 SGHAT and CDR2 FQNNGV. The CDR3, as DNA: TGTGCCAGCAGCCATGAATGGAGCTATGGCTACACCTTC. This sequence encodes CASSHEWSYGYTF.

This clonotype came up many times. The V gene is TRBV24-1, the J gene TRBJ2-7, with D possibly being TRBD2 (6 bases). The CDR3 consists of 15 residues. In germline, CDR1 is KGHDR, CDR2 SFDVKD. Trimming removed 1 base at V and 5 bases at J, with 14 bases between. In DNA, the CDR3 is TGTGCCACCAGTGATTTCGGGGCTAGCGTTGACGAGCAGTACTTC. The encoded protein is CATSDFGASVDEQYF.

The chain couples TRBV15 to TRBJ1-4; the match to TRBD1 covers 7 bases. Trimming cost V 3 bases and J 3 bases; bases outside gene matches: 10. CDR1 is LNHNV, CDR2 YYDKDF, per germline (reference sequence). This CDR3 spans 17 amino acids. CDR3 region: CATSSLGTGTANEKLFF. CDR3 DNA sequence: TGTGCCACCAGCAGCCTTGGAACAGGGACAGCTAATGAAAAACTGTTTTTT.

This clonotype has more than one count but fewer than ten. For the CDR3, the DNA is TGTGCCAGCAGTTACGTGGGGGTCGGTGAGACCCAGTACTTC. Translating gives CASSYVGVGETQYF. This chain links TRBV27 with TRBJ2-5; D possibly matches TRBD1 or TRBD2 (5 bases each). The CDR3 is 14 residues long. V lost 4 bases, J lost 5 bases, and 14 bases lay in between. Per germline, CDR1 MNHEY and CDR2 SMNVEV (reference sequence).

The chain employs TRBV12-3 or TRBV12-4 and TRBJ1-2, with 7 positions matching TRBD1. The J segment lost 5 bases and the V segment lost 5 bases, leaving 14 bases of the junction unmatched. The CDR3 contains 16 residues. The CDR3: CASSINRGPSVYGYTF. The DNA of the CDR3 is TGTGCCAGCAGTATAAACAGGGGCCCATCCGTATATGGCTACACCTTC.

This clonotype was seen more than once but under ten times. Compared with germline, one end of the junction differs, possibly owing to a read error. The rearrangement uses TRBV3-1 and TRBJ1-1; 7 bases match TRBD1. Germline loops: CDR1 LGHDT, CDR2 YNNKEL (reference sequence). The CDR3 runs to 13 residues. This CDR3 reads CASNQQGSTEAFF. In DNA form, the CDR3 reads TGTGCCAGCAACCAACAGGGGAGCACTGAAGCTTTCTTT.

The rearrangement links TRBV15 to TRBJ2-7; 8 bases are a match to TRBD1. V trimming: 3 bases; J trimming: 2 bases; junction bases outside the gene matches: 6. This CDR3 has 15 residues. Looked up from germline, CDR1 is LNHNV and CDR2 is YYDKDF (reference sequence). In DNA, the CDR3 is TGTGCCACCAGCAGCCAGACGGACAGGGCCTACGAGCAGTACTTC. Its translation: CATSSQTDRAYEQYF.